The clone carrying this TCR beta chain was seen a handful of times. An end of the junction differs from the germline gene, which may be a read error. The data are from a study of OX40 agonist ivuxolimab in advanced cancers. About the research overall: Administration of intravenous ivuxolimab to patients occurred every 2 weeks at 0.01 to 10 mg/kg.

Germline V gives CDR1 WNHNN, CDR2 SYGVQD (reference sequence). This CDR3 region has 14 residues. TCRdb keeps only in-frame clones here, not all; method: immunoSEQ multiplex PCR. The repertoire holds 50,000 to 75,000 clones, about four fifths seen once, with 9.8% in the top ten. The rearrangement joins TRBV10-1 to TRBJ2-7; D perhaps matches TRBD2 (7 bases). The TCR sequence derives from an adult with an advanced solid tumor such as melanoma, head and neck, liver or kidney cancer. The sample consisted of CD4+ or CD8+ T cells sorted from blood, taken in a trial of the OX40 agonist ivuxolimab. The CDR3 reads CASSEGGGRLGWNF. As DNA, the CDR3 is TGCGCCAGCAGCGAGGGGGGGGGCCGGTTGGGGTGGAACTTC.